This section outlines one T cell receptor (beta chain) sequence together with its context. This clone's antigen is unknown. Per-base quality was not reported, and no clone a single base away is much larger than it. This sample is drawn from a study of T-cell memory formation after mild COVID-19 (dated by TCRdb to about 2021). About the study as a whole: TCR sequence clusters from the two donors were largely donor specific. T-cell clones expanding and contracting after mild COVID-19 in a couple of donors were tracked by longitudinal TCRalpha and TCRbeta repertoire sequencing. The cohort comprised two young, previously healthy adult volunteers, one female and one male. Points the paper makes about the study in general: Contracting CD4+ clones were located mainly in the CM and EM memory subsets, whereas CD8+ clones were found to be enriched in EMRA. The detection of some responding clones in pre-infection memory suggests that pre-existing cross-reactive memory T cells joined the SARS-CoV-2 response. The study covered only a couple of mild cases, and larger cohorts including severe cases with pre-infection samples were considered necessary. SARS-CoV-2 specificity of the second-wave clones peaking on day 37 was not confirmed. Clones contracting from day 15 to 85 had balanced CD4/CD8 phenotypes, while a second wave expanding from day 15 to 37 was biased towards CD4+.

The cysteine opens and the phenylalanine closes a CDR3 of 16 amino acids. The kept DNA is CDR3 alone, 48 bases in frame from the first base. Trimming leaves V shorter by 4 bases and J shorter by 7 bases, with the junction holding 16 bases beyond the gene matches. Sequences SGHRS (CDR1) and YFSETQ (CDR2) are obtained from the germline V gene. Sequencing used an Illumina NovaSeq 6000. cDNA libraries for TCRalpha and TCRbeta were prepared by 5'RACE using constant-segment primers, with sample barcodes and unique molecular identifiers added. RNA was extracted from every sample with Trizol reagent. Library amplification was performed in two PCR steps, and a second sample barcode and Illumina TruSeq adapters were introduced in the second step. The libraries were sequenced on an Illumina NovaSeq using 2 x 150 bp paired-end reads. Per the source publication's procedure: Reads were demultiplexed and collapsed into UMI-guided consensus sequences with migec v1.2.7. Using mixcr v2.1.11, the UMI consensuses were aligned to TRA and TRB V and J templates and assembled into clonotypes. Clonotypes were classified as expanded or contracted when called significant by both edgeR and NoisET, with noise models trained on biological replicates. For edgeR calls, the cutoffs were a false discovery rate-adjusted p below 0.01 and a log2 fold-change threshold of 1. As an exploratory analysis of dynamics, max-normalized trajectories of the 1000 most abundant clonotypes were examined with PCA combined with hierarchical clustering. Separately sequenced CD4+ and CD8+ repertoires were used to assign the CD4 or CD8 phenotype of responding clones. TCRdb trimmed public reads at Q25 via fastp, called clones via MiXCR and kept in-frame beta chains. Each entry is one CDR3 protein sequence, shown with its most common DNA and genes. TCRdb's processing, not the authors', yielded these V and J calls. A total of 350,000 to 450,000 distinct CDR3 sequences appear in this sample, roughly 20% of them only once. The biggest ten clones account for 8.4% of the sample.

PBMCs were isolated by Ficoll-Paque density gradient centrifugation. The chain couples TRBV5-1 to TRBJ2-5, with TRBD1 matching 7 junction bases. Sequenced material: PBMCs or a T cell subset sorted from them (not recorded which). This clonotype originated in an adult woman who had mild COVID-19 (a few samples of this study predate the infection). The sample titles of this study are shuffled in the database, so cell type and time point are left out; the donor was told from shared clones. CDR3 sequence: CASSIPGQDLRGTQYF. In nucleotides, the sequence is TGCGCCAGCAGCATCCCCGGACAGGACCTTAGGGGGACCCAGTACTTC.